Many counts were recorded for the clone carrying this T cell receptor beta chain. Its matching antigen is unknown. This CDR3 has 14 residues. In germline, CDR1 is SGHKS, CDR2 YYEKEE (reference sequence). V was cut by 1 base and J by 2 bases, with 10 bases left in between. This specimen comes from a study of Graves' ophthalmopathy and Graves' hyperthyroidism. Investigators amplified TCR beta CDR3 regions from RNA transcripts. HTBI-primed RT-PCR formed the first round, and a multiplex PCR formed the second. TCRdb processed the multiplex PCR reads anew with MiXCR; each CDR3 protein has one entry. The table shows around 400,000 distinct CDR3 sequences, with roughly 21% occurring only once. Hyperthyroidism patients were newly diagnosed, under 2 months' duration, aged 18 to 65. Lactation, pregnancy, uncontrolled infections and other autoimmune diseases were all grounds for excluding patients. Study-wide results and limits: Detected in blood as well were most expanded thyroid clonotypes with frequency above 0.001. The model's prediction of ophthalmopathy progression had about 70% sensitivity and roughly 72% specificity.

The chain uses TRBV5-5 and TRBJ2-7; D not certain. The sample was peripheral blood. This sequence was found in a woman under 30 with stable Graves' hyperthyroidism. CDR3 residues: CASSLYEHPYEQYF. DNA of the CDR3: TGTGCCAGCAGCTTGTATGAGCATCCCTACGAGCAGTACTTC.